The sequence of this TCR beta chain was determined in a study of patients and donors after allogeneic stem cell transplantation. This clonotype was counted between two and nine times. There are 17 residues in the CDR3. V shed 5 bases and J 2 bases; nucleotides not matched to a gene: 8. Germline-derived CDR1 and CDR2 are SGHTA and FQGNSA. Each CDR3 protein is one row after TCRdb ran MiXCR on the RT-PCR reads. The sample consists of around 3,000 distinct CDR3 sequences, under 7% of them appearing once. This chain links TRBV7-2 with TRBJ2-3; 12 bases are a match to TRBD2. Sample: blood, either unsorted or a sorted T cell fraction (not recorded which). This sequence originates from a human donor who was either an allogeneic HSCT recipient or a stem cell or donor lymphocyte infusion donor (not recorded which). It is not recorded whose cells these are; they may come from a transplant donor. The CDR3 sequence is CASSRVPSGRVTDTQYF. The CDR3 coding sequence is TGTGCCAGCAGCCGCGTTCCTAGCGGGAGGGTCACAGATACGCAGTATTTT.